These 3 T cell receptor beta chains share one sample of origin, sequenced in a study of CD8 T cell repertoires and HIV-1 epitope variants. Sequenced by immunoSEQ multiplex PCR; TCRdb stores in-frame clones only, minus some. The sample has 90,000 or so clones, roughly four fifths seen once. What was sequenced was uncultured baseline CD8+ T cells from peripheral blood mononuclear cells (PBMCs). The receptors here all came from a male donor with HIV.

The chain carries TRBV5-1 and TRBJ2-3; 11 nucleotides match TRBD2. Germline V gene sequence: CDR1 SGHRS, CDR2 YFSETQ. V was pared by 3 bases and J by 2 bases, with 11 bases of the junction left unmatched. This CDR3 region has 18 residues. As DNA, the CDR3 is TGCGCCAGCAGCTCGGGATTCGGGACTAGCGGACACACAGATACGCAGTATTTT. The encoded protein is CASSSGFGTSGHTDTQYF.

The CDR3 region is CASSVAGGLYNEQFF. Here the CDR3 DNA reads TGCGCCAGCAGTGTGGCGGGAGGGCTCTACAATGAGCAGTTCTTC. V and J are TRBV10-2 and TRBJ2-1, with 9 bases fitting TRBD2. V gave up 4 bases and J gave up 3 bases; unmatched junction bases: 4. Per germline, CDR1 WSHSY and CDR2 SAAADI. This CDR3 spans 15 amino acids.

The chain carries TRBV2 and TRBJ2-3, with 8 bases lining up with TRBD2. J lost 5 bases, V lost 4 bases, and 8 bases had no gene match. The CDR3 length is 15 residues. Germline V CDR1 and CDR2: SNHLY, FYNNEI. In DNA form, the CDR3 reads TGTGCCAGCAGTGCGGACGGGAGGGCAATAGATACGCAGTATTTT. It encodes CASSADGRAIDTQYF.